The source of this T cell receptor (beta chain) is a study of blood T cells in healthy people across ages. A word on this clonotype: What it binds is unknown.

A J-beta primer mix and a sample-barcoded 5' primer were used in a second PCR of about 7 to 12 cycles. Individual samples furnished no less than 3 million CDR3-containing paired-end reads apiece. TCRdb itself ran the 5' RACE reads through MiXCR, one entry per CDR3 protein. The repertoire holds some 700,000 distinct CDR3 sequences, with approximately 43% as singletons. Trimming left V 0 bases short and J 7 bases short, with 11 bases between. Germline V gene data show CDR1 as SGHRS and CDR2 as YFSETQ. The CDR3 is made up of 15 amino acids. Points from the study as a whole: CMV infection status of these donors was not known.

The source is a woman aged 55-70 years in good health. The genes are TRBV5-1 and TRBJ1-6, with D possibly TRBD1 on 5 matching bases. Sequenced: blood. The CDR3 DNA reads TGCGCCAGCAGCTTGGAATCGGCAGGGAATTCACCCCTCCACTTT. It codes for CASSLESAGNSPLHF.